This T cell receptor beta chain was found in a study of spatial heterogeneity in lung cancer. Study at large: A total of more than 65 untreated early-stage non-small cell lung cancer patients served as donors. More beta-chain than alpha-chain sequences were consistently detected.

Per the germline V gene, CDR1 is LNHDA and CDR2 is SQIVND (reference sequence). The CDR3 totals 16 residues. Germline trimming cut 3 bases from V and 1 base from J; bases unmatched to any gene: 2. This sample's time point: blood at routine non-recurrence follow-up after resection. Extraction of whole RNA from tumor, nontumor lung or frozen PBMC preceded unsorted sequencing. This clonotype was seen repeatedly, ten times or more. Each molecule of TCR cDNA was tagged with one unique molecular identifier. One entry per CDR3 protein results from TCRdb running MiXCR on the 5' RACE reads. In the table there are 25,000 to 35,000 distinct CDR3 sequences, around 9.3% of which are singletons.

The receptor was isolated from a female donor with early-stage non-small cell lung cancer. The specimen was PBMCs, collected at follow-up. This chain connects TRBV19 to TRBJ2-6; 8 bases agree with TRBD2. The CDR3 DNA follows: TGTGCCAGTAGTATCCGCGGGGGGTCTGGGGCCAACGTCCTGACTTTC. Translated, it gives CASSIRGGSGANVLTF.